This record concerns one TCR beta chain sequence. Its antigen is as yet unknown. Deletions cut 5 bases from V and 10 bases from J, with 15 bases between. Germline V lookup: CDR1 SGHAT, CDR2 FQNNGV. This CDR3 is 13 amino acids long. These data originate in a study of T cell responses to AZD1222 COVID-19 vaccine. Findings and caveats of the study: Among vaccine-associated CD4 TCRs, coverage spanned spike, with dominance at 160-218 and 743-854. Donors were chiefly white British, with a greater number of females, and clonal diversity was perhaps underestimated.

Clones were read by immunoSEQ multiplex PCR, and TCRdb kept only the in-frame ones, dropping some. The sample carries under 150,000 clones, roughly 90% recorded once. This chain uses TRBV11-2 with TRBJ1-5, with D hard to call. This receptor was taken from an adult who received the AZD1222 COVID-19 vaccine. The material was peripheral blood, obtained 28 days after the second AZD1222 dose. Here the CDR3 reads CASSRSGVSPQHF. The CDR3 region has the DNA TGTGCCAGCAGCCGGTCCGGGGTCTCACCCCAGCATTTT.